The clone carrying this T cell receptor (beta chain) was picked up many times. The sample's time point: persistent/refractory GD, antithyroid drugs over 5 years with positive TRAb. RNA isolated from PBMCs was used to make the TCR library. These data originate in a study of regulatory T cells in long-lasting Graves disease. For the study at large: The term persistent Graves' disease signified upward of 5 years on antithyroid drugs with positive TSH receptor antibodies.

This CDR3 region has 13 residues. Trimming left V 3 bases short and J 7 bases short, with 9 bases between. The germline gives CDR1 SGHAT, CDR2 FQNNGV. Arm-PCR with iRepertoire HTBI primers amplified the CDR3 regions for these TCR beta libraries. TCRdb processed the multiplex PCR reads anew with MiXCR; each CDR3 protein has one entry. The sample carries hundreds of thousands of distinct CDR3 sequences, less than 25% recorded once. V and J are TRBV11-2 and TRBJ2-2; D not resolved. The sequence was obtained from a female donor with Graves disease. The material was peripheral blood mononuclear cells (PBMCs), obtained when the disease was refractory, from a patient treated with antithyroid drugs. CDR3 coding DNA: TGTGCCAGCAGCTTCCAGGTTAACGGGGAGCTGTTTTTT. Its protein is CASSFQVNGELFF.